This TCR beta chain is drawn from a study of cytomegalovirus exposure and HLA in healthy donors. CDR1 and CDR2 from the germline V gene are SNHLY and FYNNEI. The CDR3 contains 15 residues. V was clipped by 6 bases and J by 10 bases; unmatched bases: 10. Here immunoSEQ multiplex PCR was the method, and the copy in TCRdb shows in-frame clones only, minus some. The table has approximately 110,000 clones, roughly 90% seen once. This receptor was obtained from a woman younger than 35 in good health and CMV-seronegative. The sample consisted of PBMCs. V usage is TRBV2 and J usage is TRBJ2-1; 12 bases map to TRBD1. In nucleotides, the CDR3 is TGTGCCAGCAGAGCACCGGGACAGGGGGCCGAGGAGCAGTTCTTC. The encoded protein is CASRAPGQGAEEQFF.